Following are 17 T cell receptor beta chains from one sample sequenced in a study of cytomegalovirus exposure and HLA in healthy donors. The study ran its PCR with 60 Vbeta and 13 Jbeta primers. Some clones are missing from TCRdb's copy, which holds only in-frame ones; the method was immunoSEQ multiplex PCR. The sample features about 200,000 clones, with 0.9% to 1.4% in its top ten. Sequencing used PBMCs. The source of these receptors is a girl aged 2 to 10 in good health and CMV-seropositive.

The CDR3 sequence is CASSLDLSGEQYF. CDR3 DNA sequence: TGCGCCAGCAGCTTGGACTTGTCAGGCGAGCAGTACTTC. J is TRBJ2-7 and V is TRBV5-1; D is unclear. V lost 0 bases, J lost 6 bases, and 10 bases lay in between. The CDR3 is made up of 13 amino acids. Germline-derived CDR1 and CDR2 are SGHRS and YFSETQ. Complete variable domain (other parts from reference TRBV5-1 and TRBJ2-7): KAGVTQTPRYLIKTRGQQVTLSCSPISGHRSVSWYQQTPGQGLQFLFEYFSETQRNKGNFPGRFSGRQFSNSRSEMNVSTLELGDSALYLCASSLDLSGEQYFGPGTRLTVT.

The chain employs TRBV10-3 and TRBJ2-7; no firm D call. The CDR3 extends over 11 amino acids. CDR1 and CDR2 from the germline V gene are ENHRY and SYGVKD. Trimming removed 7 bases at V and 7 bases at J, with 11 bases between. The CDR3, as DNA: TGTGCCATCAACCGATCGAGGGAGCAGTACTTC. The encoded protein is CAINRSREQYF.

CDR3 loop: CASSQQGRNTGELFF. CDR3 sequence (DNA): TGCGCCAGCAGTCAACAGGGGAGGAACACCGGGGAGCTGTTTTTT. V gene TRBV5-1 combines with J gene TRBJ2-2, with TRBD1 identical over 7 bases. J lost 1 base, V lost 5 bases, and 5 bases had no gene match. This CDR3 has 15 residues. Germline CDR1 reads SGHRS; CDR2 reads YFSETQ. Supplemented by reference TRBV5-1 and TRBJ2-2, the full variable domain reads KAGVTQTPRYLIKTRGQQVTLSCSPISGHRSVSWYQQTPGQGLQFLFEYFSETQRNKGNFPGRFSGRQFSNSRSEMNVSTLELGDSALYLCASSQQGRNTGELFFGEGSRLTVL.

The genes are TRBV7-8 and TRBJ1-5, with D perhaps matching TRBD1 (6 bases). Between the trimmed V and J ends, which lost 5 bases and 5 bases, there was a span of 10 bases. Germline CDR1 reads SGHVS; CDR2 reads FQNEAQ. The CDR3 covers 13 residues. In nucleotides, the CDR3 is TGTGCCAGCAGCCCATCAGGGGATCAGCCCCAGCATTTT. Its protein is CASSPSGDQPQHF.

The rearrangement uses TRBV9 and TRBJ2-7; D might be TRBD1 (7 bases). The length of the CDR3 is 17 residues. Between the trimmed V and J ends, which lost 4 bases and 3 bases, there was a span of 23 bases. The germline V gene has CDR1 SGDLS and CDR2 YYNGEE. The CDR3 here is CASSQGGGTASFYEQYF. The CDR3 DNA sequence: TGTGCCAGCAGCCAAGGGGGCGGGACAGCATCTTTCTACGAGCAGTACTTC. The whole variable domain, filled in from reference TRBV9 and TRBJ2-7, reads DSGVTQTPKHLITATGQRVTLRCSPRSGDLSVYWYQQSLDQGLQFLIQYYNGEERAKGNILERFSAQQFPDLHSELNLSSLELGDSALYFCASSQGGGTASFYEQYFGPGTRLTVT.

V and J are TRBV25-1 and TRBJ1-1; no firm D call. Per germline, CDR1 MGHDK and CDR2 SYGVNS. This CDR3 is built from 13 residues. Trimming removed 1 base at V and 7 bases at J, with 10 bases between. Here the CDR3 DNA reads TGTGCCAGCAGTGAATTCAAGGGAGGTGAAGCTTTCTTT. Translated, it gives CASSEFKGGEAFF.

This rearrangement joins TRBV4-1 to TRBJ2-3; 7 bases match TRBD2. Germline assignment: CDR1 MGHRA and CDR2 YSYEKL. V lost 2 bases, J lost 2 bases, and 4 bases stayed unmatched. The CDR3 consists of 15 residues. CDR3 coding DNA: TGCGCCAGCAGCCAACTAGCGGTGCTCACAGATACGCAGTATTTT. Translating gives CASSQLAVLTDTQYF.

The chain is built from TRBV5-6 and TRBJ1-1; D might be TRBD1 (5 bases). V was cut by 0 bases and J by 5 bases, with 17 bases left in between. The V gene's germline CDR1 is SGHDT and CDR2 YYEEEE. The length of the CDR3 is 16 residues. The CDR3 sequence is CASSLVGIGKGTEAFF. The CDR3 nucleotides read TGTGCCAGCAGCTTGGTAGGGATTGGTAAGGGGACTGAAGCTTTCTTT. The entire variable domain, with the rest obtained from reference TRBV5-6 and TRBJ1-1, is as follows: DAGVTQSPTHLIKTRGQQVTLRCSPKSGHDTVSWYQQALGQGPQFIFQYYEEEERQRGNFPDRFSGHQFPNYSSELNVNALLLGDSALYLCASSLVGIGKGTEAFFGQGTRLTVV.

The genes are TRBV30 and TRBJ2-7; weak D call: TRBD1 (5 bases). Germline assignment: CDR1 GTSNPN and CDR2 SVGIG (reference sequence). V was trimmed by 3 bases and J by 4 bases, leaving 13 bases between them. The CDR3 is 13 amino acids. The CDR3 DNA is TGTGCCTGGAGACGGTCAGGGATGTACGAGCAGTACTTC. Translated, it gives CAWRRSGMYEQYF.

The chain has TRBV7-9 and TRBJ2-1, with 11 positions matching TRBD2. Per germline, CDR1 SEHNR and CDR2 FQNEAQ (reference sequence). The CDR3 runs 16 residues. V shed 5 bases and J 1 base; nucleotides not matched to a gene: 4. The CDR3 loop is CASSLLAGVSYNEQFF. The CDR3 DNA is TGTGCCAGCAGCCTACTAGCGGGAGTGTCCTACAATGAGCAGTTCTTC.

The chain links TRBV19 to TRBJ1-5; a possible D gene is TRBD1 (5 bases). The CDR3 totals 16 residues. The germline V gene encodes CDR1 LNHDA and CDR2 SQIVND (reference sequence). Trimming shortened V by 3 bases and J by 1 base, and 13 bases separated the two germline ends. In DNA form, the CDR3 reads TGTGCCAGTAGTATTTCTTTCGACAGCAGCAATCAGCCCCAGCATTTT. It codes for CASSISFDSSNQPQHF.

The gene calls are TRBV7-9 and TRBJ2-2, with D possibly TRBD1 on 6 matching bases. The CDR3 is 17 amino acids. V lost 5 bases and J 0 bases, leaving 16 bases between the germline ends. The germline V gene encodes CDR1 SEHNR and CDR2 FQNEAQ (reference sequence). The CDR3 DNA reads as TGTGCCAGCAGCCCCCGGGACACCATATCGAACACCGGGGAGCTGTTTTTT. Translating gives CASSPRDTISNTGELFF.

This sequence joins TRBV25-1 and TRBJ1-2; D perhaps matches TRBD1 (5 bases). V was cut by 3 bases and J by 8 bases, with 13 bases left in between. Germline loops: CDR1 MGHDK, CDR2 SYGVNS. The CDR3 totals 13 residues. The CDR3 is CASSDGGLIGYTF. The CDR3 DNA sequence: TGTGCCAGCAGTGACGGGGGACTTATCGGCTACACCTTC.

V and J are TRBV7-6 and TRBJ2-7; possible D gene TRBD1, 6 bases. The germline V gene has CDR1 SGHVS and CDR2 FNYEAQ. The CDR3 runs to 13 residues. Trimming stripped 3 bases from V and 3 bases from J, with 9 bases between. The chain's CDR3 is CASSLGHIYEQYF. Written as DNA, the CDR3 is TGTGCCAGCAGCTTGGGACATATCTACGAGCAGTACTTC.

The chain is built from TRBV27 and TRBJ2-7; TRBD1 might be the D (6 bases). Trimming cost V 1 base and J 2 bases, with 9 bases left between them. This CDR3 has 14 residues. Per germline, CDR1 MNHEY and CDR2 SMNVEV (reference sequence). The CDR3 loop is CASSLWDNPYEQYF. The CDR3 DNA is TGTGCCAGCAGTTTATGGGACAATCCCTACGAGCAGTACTTC.

The chain uses TRBV28 and TRBJ1-2; D gene uncertain. The CDR3 is 14 amino acids. CDR1 is MDHEN and CDR2 is SYDVKM in the germline V gene. V lost 6 bases and J lost 4, with 15 bases in between. CDR3 loop: CASSLAQLPYGYTF. The CDR3 DNA reads as TGTGCCAGCAGCCTCGCACAGCTCCCCTATGGCTACACCTTC.

This chain links TRBV10-3 with TRBJ2-1; 7 bases fit TRBD1. The trim removed 11 bases at V and 7 bases at J, leaving 11 bases unmatched. Germline CDR1 and CDR2: ENHRY and SYGVKD. The CDR3 spans 13 residues. The CDR3 coding sequence is TGTGCCTCACAACAGGGGACCTCGAATGAGCAGTTCTTC. This sequence encodes CASQQGTSNEQFF.